This T cell receptor beta chain was captured by sequencing in a study of blood T cell repertoires in COVID-19. Whole-study context: COVID-19 samples collected from the United States, Italy and Spain covered acute and convalescent phases. T cells, B-cell-depleted T cells, or PBMCs supplied cDNA or gDNA.

Enrollment of patients from Seattle took place during active infection, with longitudinal follow-up. Original processing methods: Estimation of nucleated cell counts relied on the amplification of reference gene primers. Sequencing used immunoSEQ multiplex PCR; TCRdb keeps in-frame clones, though not all of them. V, J and clone size were drawn from that table, and D and trimming were deduced from the DNA. The repertoire holds about 190,000 clones, with 70% to 90% as singletons. Trimming took 4 bases from V and 7 from J; bases not matched to a gene: 10. Germline values: CDR1 SGHKS, CDR2 YYEKEE (reference sequence). The CDR3 length is 15 residues.

The sample comprised peripheral blood. This TCR was recovered from a man aged 80 or over with COVID-19, enrolled during active disease. The chain employs TRBV5-5 and TRBJ1-4, with 7 nucleotides matching TRBD1. The CDR3 nucleotides are TGTGCCAGCAGCACCCAGGGGGAAGGGAGTGAAAAACTGTTTTTT. Its protein is CASSTQGEGSEKLFF.